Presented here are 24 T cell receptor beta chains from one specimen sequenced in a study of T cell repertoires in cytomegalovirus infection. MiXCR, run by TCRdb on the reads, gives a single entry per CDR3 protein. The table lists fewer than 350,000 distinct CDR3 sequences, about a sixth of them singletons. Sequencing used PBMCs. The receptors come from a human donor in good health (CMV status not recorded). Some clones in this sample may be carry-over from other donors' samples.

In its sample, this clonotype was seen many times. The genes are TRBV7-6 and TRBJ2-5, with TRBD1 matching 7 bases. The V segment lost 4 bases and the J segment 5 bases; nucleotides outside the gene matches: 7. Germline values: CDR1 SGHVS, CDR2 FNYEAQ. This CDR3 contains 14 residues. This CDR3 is CASSYRTGLETQYF. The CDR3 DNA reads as TGTGCCAGCAGCTACCGGACAGGTTTGGAGACCCAGTACTTC.

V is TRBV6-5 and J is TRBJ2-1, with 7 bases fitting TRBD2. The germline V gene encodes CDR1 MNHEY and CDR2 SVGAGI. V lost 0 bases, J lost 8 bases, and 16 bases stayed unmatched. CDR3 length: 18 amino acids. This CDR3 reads CASSYSASGLGLRYEQFF. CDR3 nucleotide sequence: TGTGCCAGCAGTTACTCGGCTAGCGGTCTCGGTCTTAGGTATGAGCAGTTCTTC.

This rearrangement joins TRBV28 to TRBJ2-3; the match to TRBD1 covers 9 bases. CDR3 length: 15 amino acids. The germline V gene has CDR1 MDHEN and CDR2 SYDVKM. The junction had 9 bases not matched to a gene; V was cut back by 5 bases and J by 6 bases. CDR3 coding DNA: TGTGCCAGCAGTCGCTGGACAGGGGACAGGGATACGCAGTATTTT. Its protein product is CASSRWTGDRDTQYF.

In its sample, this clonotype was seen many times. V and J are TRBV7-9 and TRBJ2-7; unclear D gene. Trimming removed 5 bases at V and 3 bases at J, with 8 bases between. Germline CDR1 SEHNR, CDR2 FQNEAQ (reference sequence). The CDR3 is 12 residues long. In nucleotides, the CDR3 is TGTGCCAGCAGCCCAAGCTACTACGAGCAGTACTTC. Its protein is CASSPSYYEQYF.

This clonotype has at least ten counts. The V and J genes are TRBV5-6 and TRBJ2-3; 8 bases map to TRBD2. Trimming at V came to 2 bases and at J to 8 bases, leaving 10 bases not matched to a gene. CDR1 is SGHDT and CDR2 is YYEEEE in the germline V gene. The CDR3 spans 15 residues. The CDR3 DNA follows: TGTGCCAGCAGCTTAGTAGCGGGGTCTTTGGGTACGCAGTATTTT. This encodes CASSLVAGSLGTQYF.

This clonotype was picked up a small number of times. CDR3 bases: TGTGCCACCAGCAGGGCTGAGGTAAACACTGAAGCTTTCTTT. As protein: CATSRAEVNTEAFF. The V call is TRBV15, the J call TRBJ1-1; D remains ambiguous. V lost 3 bases and J lost 2, with 10 bases in between. This CDR3 has 14 amino acids. The germline V gene has CDR1 LNHNV and CDR2 YYDKDF (reference sequence).

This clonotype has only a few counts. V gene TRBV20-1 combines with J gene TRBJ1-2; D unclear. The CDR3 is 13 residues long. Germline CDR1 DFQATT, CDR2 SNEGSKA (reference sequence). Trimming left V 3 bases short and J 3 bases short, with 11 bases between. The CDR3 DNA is TGCAGTGCTAGGTCCCTTTGGGACTATGGCTACACCTTC. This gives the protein CSARSLWDYGYTF.

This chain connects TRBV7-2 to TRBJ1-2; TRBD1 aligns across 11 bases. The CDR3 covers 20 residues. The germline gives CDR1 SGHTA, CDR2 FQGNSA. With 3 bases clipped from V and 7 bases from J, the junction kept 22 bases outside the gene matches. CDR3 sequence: CASSFLWGQEWDRGARGYTF. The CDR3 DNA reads TGTGCCAGCAGCTTTTTGTGGGGTCAAGAGTGGGACAGGGGGGCGCGTGGCTACACCTTC.

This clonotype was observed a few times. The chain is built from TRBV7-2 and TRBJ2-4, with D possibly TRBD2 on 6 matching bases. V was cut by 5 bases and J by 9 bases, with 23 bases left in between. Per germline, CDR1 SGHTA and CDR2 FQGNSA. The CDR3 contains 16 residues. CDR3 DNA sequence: TGTGCCAGCAGCCGGGGACCGAACACGGCCGGGGGCATTCAGTACTTC. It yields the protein CASSRGPNTAGGIQYF.

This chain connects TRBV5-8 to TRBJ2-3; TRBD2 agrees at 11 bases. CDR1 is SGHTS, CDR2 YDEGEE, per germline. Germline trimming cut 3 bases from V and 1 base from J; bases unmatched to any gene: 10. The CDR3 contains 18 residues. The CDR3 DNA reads TGTGCCAGCAGCTCGGGACCGGGACTAGCGGTTCGCACAGATACGCAGTATTTT. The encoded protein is CASSSGPGLAVRTDTQYF.

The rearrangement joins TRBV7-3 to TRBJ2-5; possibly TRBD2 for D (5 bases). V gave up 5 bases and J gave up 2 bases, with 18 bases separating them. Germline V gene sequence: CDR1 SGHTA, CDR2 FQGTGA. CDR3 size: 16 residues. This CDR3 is CASSPPTPGKQETQYF. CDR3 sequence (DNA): TGTGCCAGCAGCCCCCCTACTCCGGGGAAGCAAGAGACCCAGTACTTC.

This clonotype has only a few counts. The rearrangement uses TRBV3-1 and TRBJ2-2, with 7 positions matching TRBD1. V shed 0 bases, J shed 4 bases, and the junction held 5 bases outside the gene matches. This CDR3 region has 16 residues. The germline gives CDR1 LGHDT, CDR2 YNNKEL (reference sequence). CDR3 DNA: TGTGCCAGCAGCCAAGAGATAGCAGGGGGCACCGGGGAGCTGTTTTTT. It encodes CASSQEIAGGTGELFF.

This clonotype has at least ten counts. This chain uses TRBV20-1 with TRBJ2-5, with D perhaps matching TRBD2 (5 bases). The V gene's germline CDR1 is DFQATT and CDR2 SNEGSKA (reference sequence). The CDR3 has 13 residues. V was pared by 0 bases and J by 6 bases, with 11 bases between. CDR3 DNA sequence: TGCAGTGCTAGAGATGAGTCTAGCCAGACCCAGTACTTC. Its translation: CSARDESSQTQYF.

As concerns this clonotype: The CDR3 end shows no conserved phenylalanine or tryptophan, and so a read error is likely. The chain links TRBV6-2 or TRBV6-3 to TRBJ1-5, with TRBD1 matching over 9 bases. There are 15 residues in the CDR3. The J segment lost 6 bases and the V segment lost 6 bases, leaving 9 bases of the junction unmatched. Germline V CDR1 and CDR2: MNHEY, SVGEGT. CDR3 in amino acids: CASSHGTGIRQPQHS. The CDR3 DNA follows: TGTGCCAGCAGCCACGGGACAGGGATACGTCAGCCCCAGCATTCT.

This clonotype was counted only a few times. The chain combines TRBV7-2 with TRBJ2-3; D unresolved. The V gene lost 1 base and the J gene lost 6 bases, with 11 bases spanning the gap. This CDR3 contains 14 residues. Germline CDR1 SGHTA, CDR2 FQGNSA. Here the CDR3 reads CASSLVSAPDTQYF. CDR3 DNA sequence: TGTGCCAGCAGCTTAGTTTCGGCTCCCGATACGCAGTATTTT. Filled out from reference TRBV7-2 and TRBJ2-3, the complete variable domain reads GAGVSQSPSNKVTEKGKDVELRCDPISGHTALYWYRQSLGQGLEFLIYFQGNSAPDKSGLPSDRFSAERTGGSVSTLTIQRTQQEDSAVYLCASSLVSAPDTQYFGPGTRLTVL.

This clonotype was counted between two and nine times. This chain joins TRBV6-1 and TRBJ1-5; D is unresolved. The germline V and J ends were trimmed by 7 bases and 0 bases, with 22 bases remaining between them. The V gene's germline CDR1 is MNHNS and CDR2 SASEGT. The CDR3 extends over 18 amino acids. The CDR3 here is CASTRPGSGVNSNQPQHF. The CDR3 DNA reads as TGTGCCAGCACTCGACCCGGCTCCGGGGTGAATAGCAATCAGCCCCAGCATTTT.

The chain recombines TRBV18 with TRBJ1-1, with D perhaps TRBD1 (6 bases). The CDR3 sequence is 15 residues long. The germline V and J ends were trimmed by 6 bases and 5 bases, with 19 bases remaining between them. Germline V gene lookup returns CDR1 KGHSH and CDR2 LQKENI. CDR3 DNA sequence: TGTGCCAGCTCTCTACAGGGCCTTGTCGGGACTGAAGCTTTCTTT. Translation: CASSLQGLVGTEAFF.

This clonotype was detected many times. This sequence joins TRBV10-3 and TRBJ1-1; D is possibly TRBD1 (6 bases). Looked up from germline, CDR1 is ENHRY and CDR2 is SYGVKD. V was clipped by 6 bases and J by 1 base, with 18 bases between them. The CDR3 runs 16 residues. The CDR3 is CAIRGGGGASNTEAFF. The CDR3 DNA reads TGTGCCATCAGGGGGGGAGGGGGGGCCTCGAACACTGAAGCTTTCTTT.

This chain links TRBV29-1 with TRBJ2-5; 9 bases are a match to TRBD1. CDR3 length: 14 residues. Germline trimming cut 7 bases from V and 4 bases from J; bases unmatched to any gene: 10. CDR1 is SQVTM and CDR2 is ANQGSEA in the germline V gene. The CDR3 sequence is CSATGDRVSETQYF. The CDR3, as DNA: TGCAGCGCCACCGGGGACAGGGTATCAGAGACCCAGTACTTC. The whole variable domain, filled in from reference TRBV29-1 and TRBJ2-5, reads SAVISQKPSRDICQRGTSLTIQCQVDSQVTMMFWYRQQPGQSLTLIATANQGSEATYESGFVIDKFPISRPNLTFSTLTVSNMSPEDSSIYLCSATGDRVSETQYFGPGTRLLVL.

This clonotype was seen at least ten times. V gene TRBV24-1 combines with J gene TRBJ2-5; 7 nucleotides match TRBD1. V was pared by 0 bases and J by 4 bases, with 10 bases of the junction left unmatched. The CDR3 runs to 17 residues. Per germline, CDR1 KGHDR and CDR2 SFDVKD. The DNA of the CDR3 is TGTGCCACCAGTGATTTGGGGGACAGCCGGAAGGGAGAGACCCAGTACTTC. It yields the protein CATSDLGDSRKGETQYF.

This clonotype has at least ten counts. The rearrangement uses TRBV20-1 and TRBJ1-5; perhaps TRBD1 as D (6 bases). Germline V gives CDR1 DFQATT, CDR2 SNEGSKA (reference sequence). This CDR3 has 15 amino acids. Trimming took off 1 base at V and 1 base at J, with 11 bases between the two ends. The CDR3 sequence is CSARVRGTSNQPQHF. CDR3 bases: TGCAGTGCTAGAGTCAGGGGAACGAGCAATCAGCCCCAGCATTTT.

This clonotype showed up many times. CDR3 in DNA: TGTGCCAGCAGCTTGACCGGGACTGGCCACAATGAGCAGTTCTTC. It encodes CASSLTGTGHNEQFF. The chain couples TRBV7-2 to TRBJ2-1, with a possible D match to TRBD2 (6 bases). The CDR3 loop spans 15 amino acids. The germline CDR1 and CDR2 sequences are SGHTA and FQGNSA. Trimming removed 3 bases from V and 5 bases from J, with 14 bases in between.

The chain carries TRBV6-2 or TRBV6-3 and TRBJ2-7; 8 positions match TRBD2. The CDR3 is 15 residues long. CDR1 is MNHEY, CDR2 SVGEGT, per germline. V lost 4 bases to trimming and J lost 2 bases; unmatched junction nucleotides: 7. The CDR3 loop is CASSSFGGATYEQYF. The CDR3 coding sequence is TGTGCCAGCAGTTCCTTCGGGGGGGCCACCTACGAGCAGTACTTC.

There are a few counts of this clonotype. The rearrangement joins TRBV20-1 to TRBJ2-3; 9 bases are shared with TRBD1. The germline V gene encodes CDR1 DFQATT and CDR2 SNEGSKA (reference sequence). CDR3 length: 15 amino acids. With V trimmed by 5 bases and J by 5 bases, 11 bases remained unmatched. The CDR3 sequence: CSASSTGGLGDTQYF. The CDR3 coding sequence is TGCAGTGCTTCTTCTACAGGGGGCTTGGGAGATACGCAGTATTTT.